The source of this T cell receptor beta chain is a study of blood T cell repertoires in COVID-19. Unmatched junction bases numbered 6, after V lost 4 bases and J lost 7 bases. The germline V gene has CDR1 SGDLS and CDR2 YYNGEE. The CDR3 contains 14 residues. Clones were read by immunoSEQ multiplex PCR, and TCRdb kept only the in-frame ones, dropping some. Counted here are some 120,000 clones, roughly four fifths occurring once; the ten biggest clones make up roughly 18%. The chain uses TRBV9 and TRBJ2-2, with 8 bases that match TRBD1. The sample consisted of PBMCs or T cells enriched from blood (not recorded which). The clonotype comes from a young man who had recovered from COVID-19. DNA of the CDR3: TGTGCCAGCAGCCCCGGGACAGGCGGCGGGGAGCTGTTTTTT. Its protein product is CASSPGTGGGELFF.